These 10 T cell receptor beta chains originate from one sample sequenced in a study of blood T cell repertoires in COVID-19. This table comes from immunoSEQ multiplex PCR, and its TCRdb copy is limited to in-frame clones, with some not included. Of 160,000 or so clones in the sample, 70% to 90% were seen once. The sequenced sample was PBMCs or T cells enriched from blood (not recorded which). All receptors derive from a man in his forties who had recovered from COVID-19.

V usage is TRBV28 and J usage is TRBJ2-2, with D possibly being TRBD1 (6 bases). Per the germline V gene, CDR1 is MDHEN and CDR2 is SYDVKM. This CDR3 region has 16 residues. Deletions cut 4 bases from V and 4 bases from J, with 16 bases between. CDR3 bases: TGTGCCAGCAGTTCAGCCGGGACACCTACCACCGGGGAGCTGTTTTTT. It specifies CASSSAGTPTTGELFF.

The chain links TRBV3-1 (or the pseudogene TRBV3-2) to TRBJ2-1, with TRBD1 identical over 7 bases. V shed 3 bases, J shed 6 bases, and the junction held 8 bases outside the gene matches. CDR1 LGHDT and CDR2 YNNKEL come from the germline V gene (reference sequence). This CDR3 spans 15 amino acids. CDR3 amino acids: CASSQRDRVANEQFF. For the CDR3, the DNA is TGTGCCAGCAGCCAGAGGGACAGAGTGGCCAATGAGCAGTTCTTC.

This sequence joins TRBV3-1 (or the pseudogene TRBV3-2) and TRBJ2-2; D not certain. The CDR3 sequence is 14 residues long. The V gene lost 3 bases and the J gene lost 3 bases, with 8 bases spanning the gap. CDR1 is LGHDT, CDR2 YNNKEL, per germline (reference sequence). In DNA, the CDR3 is TGTGCCAGCAGCCAGAAGAGTTACACCGGGGAGCTGTTTTTT. Protein product: CASSQKSYTGELFF.

In its sample, this clone was seen once. The rearrangement links TRBV11-2 to TRBJ1-2, with 12 bases identical to TRBD1. Germline V gene lookup returns CDR1 SGHAT and CDR2 FQNNGV. The CDR3 has 14 residues. Germline trimming cut 5 bases from V and 8 bases from J; bases unmatched to any gene: 6. In DNA form, the CDR3 reads TGTGCCAGCAGCGCCGGGACAGGGGGCATAGGCTACACCTTC. Residues: CASSAGTGGIGYTF.

The J gene is TRBJ1-6, the V gene TRBV7-2; 9 bases match TRBD1. The CDR3 runs to 14 residues. Per germline, CDR1 SGHTA and CDR2 FQGNSA. J lost 12 bases, V lost 4 bases, and 7 bases had no gene match. CDR3 sequence (DNA): TGTGCCAGCAGCTCCCCCGGGACAGGGAGACCCCTCCACTTT. Its translation is CASSSPGTGRPLHF.

The rearrangement links TRBV28 to TRBJ1-1; TRBD1 is a possible D gene (6 bases). From germline, CDR1 is MDHEN and CDR2 SYDVKM. The CDR3 extends over 14 amino acids. Trimming pared 7 bases from V and 2 bases from J, leaving 14 bases between. The CDR3 region has the DNA TGTGCCAGCATTCGGGCGGGGGCTAACACTGAAGCTTTCTTT. As protein: CASIRAGANTEAFF.

This chain connects TRBV10-3 to TRBJ1-5; D unclear. Germline CDR1 and CDR2: ENHRY and SYGVKD. CDR3 size: 13 residues. The V end was cut by 5 bases, the J end by 4 bases, with 9 bases between. The CDR3 is CAISPRLNQPQHF. The CDR3 nucleotides read TGTGCCATCAGTCCCAGGTTAAATCAGCCCCAGCATTTT.

This chain connects TRBV18 to TRBJ1-2, with 9 bases identical to TRBD1. Germline-derived CDR1 and CDR2 are KGHSH and LQKENI. CDR3 size: 15 residues. Losses at the gene ends were 0 bases for V and 8 bases for J; bases not matched to a gene: 7. The chain's CDR3 is CASSPPRTGVWGYTF. In DNA form, the CDR3 reads TGTGCCAGCTCACCACCGAGGACAGGGGTCTGGGGCTACACCTTC.

V usage is TRBV14 and J usage is TRBJ2-7, with TRBD1 as a possible D gene (6 bases). CDR1 and CDR2 (germline): SGHDN, FVKESK. With 3 bases removed from V and 6 bases from J, the gap between germline ends came to 12 bases. This CDR3 comprises 13 residues. CDR3 in amino acids: CASSQSMGAEQYV. The CDR3, as DNA: TGTGCCAGCAGCCAGTCGATGGGGGCCGAGCAGTACGTC.

The rearrangement joins TRBV5-6 to TRBJ2-3; 7 bases fit TRBD1. J lost 2 bases, V lost 3 bases, and 12 bases had no gene match. CDR3 length: 17 amino acids. CDR1 is SGHDT and CDR2 is YYEEEE in the germline V gene. CDR3 protein: CASSSLPGQEYTDTQYF. The DNA for the CDR3 is TGTGCCAGCAGCTCGCTCCCCGGACAGGAGTACACAGATACGCAGTATTTT.